This passage covers 17 T cell receptor beta chains from one sample sequenced in a study of regulatory T cells in long-lasting Graves disease. Libraries of TCR beta came from iRepertoire HTBI primers plus Arm-PCR of CDR3 regions. TCRdb re-called the multiplex PCR reads with MiXCR, one entry per CDR3 protein. The table includes about 660,000 distinct CDR3 sequences, 30% detected once. Time point meaning: persistent/refractory GD, antithyroid drugs over 5 years with positive TRAb. Scientists built the TCR library using RNA that was extracted from PBMCs. Here the sequenced sample was peripheral blood mononuclear cells (PBMCs), taken when the disease was refractory, from a patient treated with antithyroid drugs. These receptors all stem from a female donor with Graves disease.

The V and J genes are TRBV20-1 and TRBJ1-2; 8 nucleotides align to TRBD1. V was clipped by 0 bases and J by 5 bases; unmatched bases: 14. The length of the CDR3 is 17 residues. The germline CDR1 and CDR2 sequences are DFQATT and SNEGSKA (reference sequence). CDR3 DNA: TGCAGTGCTAGAGATCCGAATCGGACAGGGCTTTCGTATGGCTACACCTTC. Translated: CSARDPNRTGLSYGYTF.

This clonotype turned up a few times. The chain recombines TRBV6-5 with TRBJ1-2; D is ambiguous. From germline, CDR1 is MNHEY and CDR2 SVGAGI. The CDR3 totals 15 residues. V was pared by 0 bases and J by 2 bases, with 10 bases between. CDR3 region: CASSYSGSLNYGYTF. Here the CDR3 DNA reads TGTGCCAGCAGTTACTCGGGCAGTCTAAACTATGGCTACACCTTC.

This rearrangement joins TRBV6-1 to TRBJ1-4, with D unclear. CDR1 is MNHNS, CDR2 SASEGT, per germline. The germline V and J ends were trimmed by 8 bases and 4 bases, with 11 bases remaining between them. The CDR3 consists of 13 residues. CDR3 loop: CASRQTGNEKLFF. CDR3 coding DNA: TGTGCCAGCCGGCAAACCGGTAATGAAAAACTGTTTTTT.

This clonotype was counted a few times. The V gene is TRBV11-2, the J gene TRBJ2-7; TRBD2 matches at 9 bases. The CDR3 sequence is 16 residues long. Germline V lookup: CDR1 SGHAT, CDR2 FQNNGV. V was clipped by 2 bases and J by 4 bases; unmatched bases: 9. This CDR3 reads CASSLRASGISYEQYF. In nucleotides, the CDR3 is TGTGCCAGCAGCTTACGGGCTAGCGGGATATCTTACGAGCAGTACTTC.

The rearrangement links TRBV6-2 or TRBV6-3 to TRBJ1-1; no clear D. Trimming took 8 bases from V and 0 from J, leaving 10 bases between them. The CDR3 covers 13 residues. CDR1 and CDR2 (germline): MNHEY, SVGEGT. The CDR3 DNA is TGTGCCAGCCGGGAGCTCATGAACACTGAAGCTTTCTTT. Translation: CASRELMNTEAFF.

J is TRBJ2-4 and V is TRBV12-3 or TRBV12-4; possible D gene TRBD1, 6 bases. The CDR3 has 20 residues. V lost 1 base and J lost 0, with 22 bases in between. CDR3 protein: CASSLGPGHRDYLAKNIQYF. In DNA form, the CDR3 reads TGTGCCAGCAGTTTAGGGCCGGGACACCGAGATTATTTAGCCAAAAACATTCAGTACTTC.

In this sample, this clonotype turned up many times. The chain uses TRBV6-1 and TRBJ1-5; TRBD1 aligns across 8 bases. The V segment lost 9 bases and the J segment 1 base; nucleotides outside the gene matches: 8. The CDR3 has 15 residues. CDR1 is MNHNS, CDR2 SASEGT, per germline. CDR3 region: CASTRTGQSNQPQHF. In DNA form, the CDR3 reads TGTGCCAGTACTCGGACAGGGCAGAGCAATCAGCCCCAGCATTTT.

The chain recombines TRBV5-1 with TRBJ2-7, with 10 nucleotides matching TRBD1. Germline V gives CDR1 SGHRS, CDR2 YFSETQ. This CDR3 is 17 amino acids long. With 0 bases clipped from V and 0 bases from J, the junction kept 6 bases outside the gene matches. For the CDR3, the DNA is TGCGCCAGCAGCTTGGCTGGAGGGACAGGGGTCTCCTACGAGCAGTACTTC. Its protein is CASSLAGGTGVSYEQYF.

This clonotype was seen a few times. This chain connects TRBV3-1 to TRBJ2-7, with D unresolved. CDR3 length equals 14 residues. Germline values: CDR1 LGHDT, CDR2 YNNKEL (reference sequence). With 1 base removed from V and 2 bases from J, the gap between germline ends came to 9 bases. CDR3 region: CASSQGTLAYEQYF. CDR3 DNA sequence: TGTGCCAGCAGCCAAGGCACCCTAGCCTACGAGCAGTACTTC.

This clonotype was seen at least ten times. V usage is TRBV11-2 and J usage is TRBJ2-7; no clear D gene. Trimming took 4 bases from V and 2 from J, leaving 12 bases between them. Germline loops: CDR1 SGHAT, CDR2 FQNNGV. The CDR3 runs 14 residues. The CDR3, as DNA: TGTGCCAGCAGCTCAAGACTGGGCGCCTACGAGCAGTACTTC. Translated: CASSSRLGAYEQYF.

The V call is TRBV30, the J call TRBJ1-2; no firm D call. CDR1 is GTSNPN and CDR2 is SVGIG in the germline V gene (reference sequence). There are 12 residues in the CDR3. The ends were cut back, 2 bases at V and 2 bases at J, with 6 bases in the middle. The CDR3 coding sequence is TGTGCCTGGAGTTACACGAACTATGGCTACACCTTC. Protein sequence: CAWSYTNYGYTF.

This clonotype was seen more than once but under ten times. This chain connects TRBV5-1 to TRBJ2-6, with D unclear. Germline CDR1 SGHRS, CDR2 YFSETQ. V was cut by 0 bases and J by 3 bases, with 10 bases left in between. This CDR3 region has 16 residues. This chain's CDR3 is CASSLGNELGANVLTF. The CDR3 bases are TGCGCCAGCAGCTTGGGTAATGAACTTGGGGCCAACGTCCTGACTTTC.

This chain connects TRBV20-1 to TRBJ1-4; a weak D match, TRBD1 (5 bases). The CDR3 contains 17 residues. The germline CDR1 and CDR2 sequences are DFQATT and SNEGSKA (reference sequence). Trimming left V 1 base short and J 0 bases short, with 15 bases between. The CDR3 region has the DNA TGCAGTGCTAGAGCCCCTCGGACACCTGCAACTAATGAAAAACTGTTTTTT. It codes for CSARAPRTPATNEKLFF.

J is TRBJ2-7 and V is TRBV5-4; 10 bases map to TRBD2. V shed 4 bases, J shed 3 bases, and the junction held 10 bases outside the gene matches. The germline V gene encodes CDR1 SGHNT and CDR2 YYREEE (reference sequence). The CDR3 is 16 residues long. This chain's CDR3 is CASSPDPGLAFYEQYF. The CDR3 region has the DNA TGTGCCAGCAGCCCGGATCCGGGACTAGCGTTCTACGAGCAGTACTTC.

This clonotype appeared a few times. V gene TRBV12-3 or TRBV12-4 combines with J gene TRBJ2-5; 7 bases match TRBD2. The CDR3 sequence is 17 residues long. The CDR3 region is CASYSGVAGSHQETQYF. The CDR3 DNA sequence: TGTGCGAGCTATTCCGGGGTAGCGGGCTCACACCAAGAGACCCAGTACTTC.

The rearrangement joins TRBV9 to TRBJ1-2; tentative D call: TRBD1 (5 bases). Deletions cut 4 bases from V and 5 bases from J, with 15 bases between. This CDR3 is built from 14 residues. The germline CDR1 and CDR2 sequences are SGDLS and YYNGEE. CDR3 nucleotides: TGTGCCAGCAGCCCAACAGACAGACCTTATGGCTACACCTTC. As protein: CASSPTDRPYGYTF.

The table lists this clonotype with many counts. This rearrangement joins TRBV6-2 or TRBV6-3 to TRBJ2-7; 9 bases are shared with TRBD2. Germline V CDR1 and CDR2: MNHEY, SVGEGT. The V segment lost 5 bases and the J segment 3 bases; nucleotides outside the gene matches: 11. The CDR3 runs 16 residues. The CDR3 sequence is CASSGSGTSPLYEQYF. Here the CDR3 DNA reads TGTGCCAGCAGTGGTTCCGGGACTAGCCCACTCTACGAGCAGTACTTC.